This entry lists 25 T cell receptor beta chains sequenced from one sample in a study of cytotoxic CD8 clonotypes in ibrutinib-treated CLL. Only in-frame clones appear in the TCRdb table, and some are missing; sequencing was by immunoSEQ multiplex PCR. The repertoire holds thousands of clones, roughly 55% seen once, with roughly 18% in the top ten. The source was PBMCs, collected before ibrutinib treatment. The source of these receptors is a human donor with chronic lymphocytic leukemia.

This clone appeared a few times. The chain is built from TRBV19 and TRBJ2-2; D may be TRBD1 (6 bases). The germline V gene encodes CDR1 LNHDA and CDR2 SQIVND (reference sequence). The CDR3 consists of 16 residues. V lost 6 bases and J lost 4, with 18 bases in between. For the CDR3, the DNA is TGTGCCAGTAGCCCGTGGGTAGGGGGTAGCACCGGGGAGCTGTTTTTT. Encoded protein: CASSPWVGGSTGELFF.

The chain recombines TRBV4-1 with TRBJ1-4; 10 nucleotides match TRBD1. The CDR3 spans 19 residues. V was pared by 0 bases and J by 7 bases, with 14 bases of the junction left unmatched. Germline V gene data show CDR1 as MGHRA and CDR2 as YSYEKL. CDR3 sequence: CASSQEGWVVGQGSEKLFF. The CDR3, as DNA: TGCGCCAGCAGCCAAGAAGGTTGGGTAGTGGGACAGGGGTCTGAAAAACTGTTTTTT.

This clone was observed a handful of times. The gene calls are TRBV6-1 and TRBJ1-4; the D gene is possibly TRBD1 (5 bases). The germline V and J ends were trimmed by 0 bases and 0 bases, with 14 bases remaining between them. Per the germline V gene, CDR1 is MNHNS and CDR2 is SASEGT. CDR3 size: 18 residues. The chain's CDR3 is CASSEAVRGSATNEKLFF. DNA of the CDR3: TGTGCCAGCAGTGAAGCGGTTCGGGGGAGCGCAACTAATGAAAAACTGTTTTTT.

V and J are TRBV7-9 and TRBJ2-1; TRBD2 aligns across 12 bases. This CDR3 spans 14 amino acids. V shed 4 bases, J shed 6 bases, and the junction held 1 base outside the gene matches. Germline V gives CDR1 SEHNR, CDR2 FQNEAQ (reference sequence). DNA of the CDR3: TGTGCCAGCAGCTCTAGCGGGAGGGGCAATGAGCAGTTCTTC. Its protein product is CASSSSGRGNEQFF.

The J gene is TRBJ2-7, the V gene TRBV18, with 11 bases lining up with TRBD2. CDR3 length: 15 amino acids. Germline V lookup: CDR1 KGHSH, CDR2 LQKENI. V trimming: 3 bases; J trimming: 2 bases; junction bases outside the gene matches: 3. The chain's CDR3 is CASSPASGGTYEQYF. The DNA for the CDR3 is TGTGCCAGCTCACCCGCTAGCGGGGGGACCTACGAGCAGTACTTC.

In its sample, this clone was seen a few times. The chain uses TRBV4-2 and TRBJ2-3; D is perhaps TRBD1 or TRBD2 (6 bases each). Looked up from germline, CDR1 is LGHNA and CDR2 is YNFKEQ. The CDR3 consists of 16 residues. V lost 0 bases to trimming and J lost 5 bases, with 15 bases between them. The CDR3 sequence: CASSQEGGWAGDTQYF. The DNA for the CDR3 is TGTGCCAGCAGCCAAGAAGGGGGGTGGGCTGGAGATACGCAGTATTTT.

The chain employs TRBV11-3 and TRBJ2-1, with TRBD2 matching 7 bases. V shed 3 bases and J 2 bases; nucleotides not matched to a gene: 4. The germline V gene has CDR1 SGHNT and CDR2 YENEEA. CDR3 size: 15 residues. The CDR3 nucleotides are TGTGCCAGCAGCTTGGTGGGAGGGACCTACAATGAGCAGTTCTTC. Its translation is CASSLVGGTYNEQFF.

V usage is TRBV27 and J usage is TRBJ1-2; D is possibly TRBD1 (6 bases). V lost 4 bases and J 2 bases, leaving 14 bases between the germline ends. Germline V lookup: CDR1 MNHEY, CDR2 SMNVEV (reference sequence). CDR3 length: 15 amino acids. The CDR3 sequence: CASSSPGHGNYGYTF. As DNA, the CDR3 is TGTGCCAGCAGTTCACCGGGACACGGAAACTATGGCTACACCTTC.

This clone appeared a few times. V gene TRBV5-6 combines with J gene TRBJ2-7; 7 bases are a match to TRBD1. The CDR3 contains 17 residues. Per germline, CDR1 SGHDT and CDR2 YYEEEE. J was trimmed by 5 bases and V by 4 bases; bases with no gene match: 18. The chain's CDR3 is CASSPEPTGFGRDEQYF. The CDR3 bases are TGTGCCAGCAGCCCGGAACCGACAGGGTTTGGCCGTGACGAGCAGTACTTC.

The gene calls are TRBV10-3 and TRBJ1-5, with 8 bases aligning to TRBD1. V shed 0 bases, J shed 3 bases, and the junction held 4 bases outside the gene matches. This CDR3 spans 16 amino acids. CDR1 is ENHRY, CDR2 SYGVKD, per germline. CDR3 sequence reads: CAISESQGAYNQPQHF. As DNA, the CDR3 is TGTGCCATCAGTGAGTCCCAGGGGGCCTACAATCAGCCCCAGCATTTT.

J is TRBJ2-7 and V is TRBV6-1, with D possibly matching TRBD2 (5 bases). Germline values: CDR1 MNHNS, CDR2 SASEGT. Trimming took 2 bases from V and 4 from J, leaving 6 bases between them. The CDR3 is made up of 12 amino acids. The CDR3 DNA is TGTGCCAGCAGTGAACGCGGGTACGAGCAGTACTTC. Protein product: CASSERGYEQYF.

The J gene is TRBJ1-2, the V gene TRBV9, with 7 bases matching TRBD1. CDR1 SGDLS and CDR2 YYNGEE come from the germline V gene. The CDR3 has 13 residues. J was trimmed by 4 bases and V by 0 bases; bases with no gene match: 0. In nucleotides, the CDR3 is TGTGCCAGCAGCGTAGGGGACAGCTATGGCTACACCTTC. This encodes CASSVGDSYGYTF.

V is TRBV27 and J is TRBJ1-2; D remains unclear. There are 11 residues in the CDR3. Trimming left V 8 bases short and J 7 bases short, with 11 bases between. The germline gives CDR1 MNHEY, CDR2 SMNVEV (reference sequence). DNA of the CDR3: TGTGCCAGCGGCCCCTCGTTTGGCTACACCTTC. This translates into CASGPSFGYTF.

The chain is built from TRBV29-1 and TRBJ2-5; 8 bases are shared with TRBD1. CDR3 length: 18 residues. Germline-derived CDR1 and CDR2 are SQVTM and ANQGSEA. Unmatched junction bases numbered 18, after V lost 6 bases and J lost 0 bases. The DNA of the CDR3 is TGCAGCGTCAAGTGGGACAGGCATATGTACCCGCACCAAGAGACCCAGTACTTC. It specifies CSVKWDRHMYPHQETQYF.

The sample holds a few counts of this clone. This chain's CDR3 is CASSIGTAYEQYF. In DNA, the CDR3 is TGCGCCAGCAGCATCGGGACGGCCTACGAGCAGTACTTC. The chain couples TRBV5-1 to TRBJ2-7; perhaps D is TRBD1 or TRBD2 (5 bases each). The CDR3 runs to 13 residues. The germline gives CDR1 SGHRS, CDR2 YFSETQ. With 4 bases removed from V and 2 bases from J, the gap between germline ends came to 10 bases.

This clone is labeled as medium-sized. The genes are TRBV23-1 and TRBJ1-1; D unclear. TRBV23-1 qualifies as an ORF whose function is uncertain. The CDR3 is 14 amino acids. V lost 3 bases, J lost 5 bases, and 13 bases lay in between. The CDR3 DNA is TGCGCCAGCAGTCAGTGTCCGGGCCCTACTGAAGCTTTCTTT. This codes for CASSQCPGPTEAFF.

This clone was observed a handful of times. The chain employs TRBV18 and TRBJ2-2; tentative D call: TRBD1 (5 bases). Trimming pared 0 bases from V and 4 bases from J, leaving 12 bases between. In germline, CDR1 is KGHSH, CDR2 LQKENI. This CDR3 region has 16 residues. The CDR3 DNA sequence: TGTGCCAGCTCACCACCGGGCAGGGCGGCCACCGGGGAGCTGTTTTTT. This encodes CASSPPGRAATGELFF.

This clone has a single count. The chain couples TRBV5-1 to TRBJ2-2, with TRBD2 matching over 10 bases. With 6 bases clipped from V and 7 bases from J, the junction kept 12 bases outside the gene matches. Per the germline V gene, CDR1 is SGHRS and CDR2 is YFSETQ. CDR3 length: 16 amino acids. The DNA for the CDR3 is TGCGCCAGCAATGAGCTCCTAGCGGGAGTTATCGGGGAGCTGTTTTTT. Translation gives CASNELLAGVIGELFF.

V is TRBV7-2 and J is TRBJ2-7; 11 nucleotides align to TRBD2. V shed 3 bases, J shed 3 bases, and the junction held 4 bases outside the gene matches. Germline V CDR1 and CDR2: SGHTA, FQGNSA. This CDR3 contains 15 residues. The CDR3 region has the DNA TGTGCCAGCAGCTTGGGGACTAGCGGCAACTACGAGCAGTACTTC. It encodes CASSLGTSGNYEQYF.

The sample holds a few counts of this clone. The chain has TRBV7-8 and TRBJ1-4; 8 bases map to TRBD1. The trim removed 5 bases at V and 8 bases at J, leaving 10 bases unmatched. The CDR3 runs to 15 residues. Per germline, CDR1 SGHVS and CDR2 FQNEAQ. The CDR3 DNA is TGTGCCAGCAGCAAATCCGGGACAGGAGGGGAAAAACTGTTTTTT. Translation: CASSKSGTGGEKLFF. The full variable domain, its missing parts supplied by reference TRBV7-8 and TRBJ1-4, is GAGVSQSPRYKVAKRGQDVALRCDPISGHVSLFWYQQALGQGPEFLTYFQNEAQLDKSGLPSDRFFAERPEGSVSTLKIQRTQQEDSAVYLCASSKSGTGGEKLFFGSGTQLSVL.

The chain uses TRBV6-1 and TRBJ2-6, with 9 bases identical to TRBD1. The V gene's germline CDR1 is MNHNS and CDR2 SASEGT. V shed 4 bases and J 1 base; nucleotides not matched to a gene: 5. The CDR3 is 17 residues long. The CDR3 here is CASSGQGGPSGANVLTF. Written as DNA, the CDR3 is TGTGCCAGCAGTGGACAGGGGGGCCCATCTGGGGCCAACGTCCTGACTTTC.

This clone has just a few counts. In nucleotides, the CDR3 is TGTGCCAGCAGCGTTCCGGGACTAGCGGTTAATGAGCAGTTCTTC. This codes for CASSVPGLAVNEQFF. The chain couples TRBV2 to TRBJ2-1, with 11 nucleotides matching TRBD2. CDR3 length equals 15 residues. Germline assignment: CDR1 SNHLY and CDR2 FYNNEI. The J segment lost 7 bases and the V segment lost 6 bases, leaving 8 bases of the junction unmatched.

The chain carries TRBV27 and TRBJ1-5; D is unclear. Per germline, CDR1 MNHEY and CDR2 SMNVEV (reference sequence). V lost 5 bases and J 0 bases, leaving 11 bases between the germline ends. CDR3 length: 15 residues. As DNA, the CDR3 is TGTGCCAGCAGTCCCAGTTACGGTAGCAATCAGCCCCAGCATTTT. This translates into CASSPSYGSNQPQHF.

The rearrangement joins TRBV6-1 to TRBJ2-1; tentative D call: TRBD2 (6 bases). V was pared by 6 bases and J by 3 bases, with 12 bases between. CDR1 and CDR2 (germline): MNHNS, SASEGT. The length of the CDR3 is 14 residues. CDR3 sequence: CASRSSGSYNEQFF. CDR3 nucleotides: TGTGCCAGCAGGAGTAGCGGAAGCTACAATGAGCAGTTCTTC.

Here the CDR3 reads CASSLGTANYGYTF. CDR3 DNA sequence: TGTGCCAGCAGCTTAGGAACGGCTAACTATGGCTACACCTTC. The V call is TRBV5-6, the J call TRBJ1-2; D uncertain. Looked up from germline, CDR1 is SGHDT and CDR2 is YYEEEE. V was clipped by 2 bases and J by 0 bases, with 8 bases between them. The CDR3 extends over 14 amino acids.